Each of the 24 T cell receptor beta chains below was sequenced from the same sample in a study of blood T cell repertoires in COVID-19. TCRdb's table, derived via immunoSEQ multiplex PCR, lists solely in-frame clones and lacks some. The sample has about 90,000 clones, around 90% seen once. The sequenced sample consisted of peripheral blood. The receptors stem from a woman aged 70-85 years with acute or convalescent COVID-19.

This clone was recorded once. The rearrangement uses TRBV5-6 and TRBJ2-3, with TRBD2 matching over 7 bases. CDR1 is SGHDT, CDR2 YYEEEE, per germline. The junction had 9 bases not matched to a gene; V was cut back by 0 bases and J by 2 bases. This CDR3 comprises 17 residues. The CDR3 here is CASSLAKSSGITDTQYF. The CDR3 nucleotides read TGTGCCAGCAGCTTGGCAAAGTCTAGCGGTATCACAGATACGCAGTATTTT.

The CDR3 protein is CASSLGDRGADNEKLFF. The CDR3 bases are TGTGCCAGCAGCTTGGGCGACAGGGGGGCAGATAATGAAAAACTGTTTTTT. The chain employs TRBV5-8 and TRBJ1-4, with 9 bases that match TRBD1. The CDR3 is made up of 17 amino acids. After removal of 0 bases from V and 4 bases from J, the junction contained 7 bases not matched to a gene. Germline-derived CDR1 and CDR2 are SGHTS and YDEGEE.

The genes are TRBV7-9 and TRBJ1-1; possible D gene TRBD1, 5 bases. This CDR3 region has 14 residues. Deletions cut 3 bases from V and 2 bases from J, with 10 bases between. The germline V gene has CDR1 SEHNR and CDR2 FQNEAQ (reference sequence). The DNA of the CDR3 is TGTGCCAGCAGCTTGGGGTGGGGCAACACTGAAGCTTTCTTT. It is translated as CASSLGWGNTEAFF.

CDR3 in DNA: TGTGCCAGTAGTATAGATACCGGTCTCTATGGCTACACCTTC. Translating gives CASSIDTGLYGYTF. The chain recombines TRBV19 with TRBJ1-2; D not certain. The CDR3 has 14 amino acids. Germline assignment: CDR1 LNHDA and CDR2 SQIVND (reference sequence). V dropped 0 bases and J dropped 4 bases, with 9 bases sitting between them.

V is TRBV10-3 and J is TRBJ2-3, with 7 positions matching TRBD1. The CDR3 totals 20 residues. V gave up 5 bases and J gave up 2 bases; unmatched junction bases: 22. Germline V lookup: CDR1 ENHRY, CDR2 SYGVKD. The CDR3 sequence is CAISPRATGTSRLATDTQYF. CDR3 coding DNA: TGTGCCATCAGTCCCCGTGCGACAGGGACCTCCAGGTTGGCCACAGATACGCAGTATTTT.

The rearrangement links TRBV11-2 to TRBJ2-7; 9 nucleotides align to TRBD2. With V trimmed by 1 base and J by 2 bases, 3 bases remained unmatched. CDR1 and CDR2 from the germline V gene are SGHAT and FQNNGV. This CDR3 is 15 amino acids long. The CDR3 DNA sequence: TGTGCCAGCAGCTTAGGTGGGACTAGCCCCTACGAGCAGTACTTC. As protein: CASSLGGTSPYEQYF.

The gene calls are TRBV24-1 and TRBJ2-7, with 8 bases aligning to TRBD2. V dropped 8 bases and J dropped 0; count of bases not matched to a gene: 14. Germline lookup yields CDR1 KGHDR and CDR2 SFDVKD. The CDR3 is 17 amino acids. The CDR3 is CATTISGPGTSSYEQYV. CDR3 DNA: TGTGCCACCACTATCAGTGGACCAGGGACTAGCTCCTACGAGCAGTACGTC.

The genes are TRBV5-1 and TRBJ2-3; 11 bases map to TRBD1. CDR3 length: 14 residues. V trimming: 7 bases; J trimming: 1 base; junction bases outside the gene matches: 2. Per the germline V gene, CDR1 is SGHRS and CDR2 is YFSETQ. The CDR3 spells CASGGQGGTDTQYF. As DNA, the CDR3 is TGCGCCAGCGGGGGACAGGGGGGCACAGATACGCAGTATTTT.

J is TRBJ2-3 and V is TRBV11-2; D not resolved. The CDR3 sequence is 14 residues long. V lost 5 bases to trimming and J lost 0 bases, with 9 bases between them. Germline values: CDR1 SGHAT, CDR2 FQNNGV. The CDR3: CASSTITSTDTQYF. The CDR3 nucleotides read TGTGCCAGCAGCACTATCACTAGCACAGATACGCAGTATTTT.

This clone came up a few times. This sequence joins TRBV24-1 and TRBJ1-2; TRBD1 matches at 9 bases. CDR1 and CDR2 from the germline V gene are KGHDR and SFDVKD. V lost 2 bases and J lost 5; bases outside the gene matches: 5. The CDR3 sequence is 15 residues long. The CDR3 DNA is TGTGCCACCAGTGATTCGGGGACAGGGCGATATGGCTACACCTTC. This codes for CATSDSGTGRYGYTF.

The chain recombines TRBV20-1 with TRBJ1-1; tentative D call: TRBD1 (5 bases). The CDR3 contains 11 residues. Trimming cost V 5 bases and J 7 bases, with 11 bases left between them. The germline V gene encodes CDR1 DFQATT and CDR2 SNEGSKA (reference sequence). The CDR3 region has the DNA TGCAGTGCTGGGGGGACGGTTGAAGCTTTCTTT. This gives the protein CSAGGTVEAFF.

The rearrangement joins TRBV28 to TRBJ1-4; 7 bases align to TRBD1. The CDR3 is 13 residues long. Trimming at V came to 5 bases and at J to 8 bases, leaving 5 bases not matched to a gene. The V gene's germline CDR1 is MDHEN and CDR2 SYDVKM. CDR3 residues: CASSDRDVEKLFF. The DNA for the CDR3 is TGTGCCAGCAGTGACAGGGACGTGGAAAAACTGTTTTTT. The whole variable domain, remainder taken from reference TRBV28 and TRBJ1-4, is DVKVTQSSRYLVKRTGEKVFLECVQDMDHENMFWYRQDPGLGLRLIYFSYDVKMKEKGDIPEGYSVSREKKERFSLILESASTNQTSMYLCASSDRDVEKLFFGSGTQLSVL.

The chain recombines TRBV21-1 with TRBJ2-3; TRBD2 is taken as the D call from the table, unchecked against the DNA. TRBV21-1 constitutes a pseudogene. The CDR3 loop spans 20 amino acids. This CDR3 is CASANSGLAGGRFRTDTQYF. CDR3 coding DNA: TGTGCCAGCGCGAACTCGGGACTAGCGGGAGGAAGGTTTAGAACAGATACGCAGTATTTT.

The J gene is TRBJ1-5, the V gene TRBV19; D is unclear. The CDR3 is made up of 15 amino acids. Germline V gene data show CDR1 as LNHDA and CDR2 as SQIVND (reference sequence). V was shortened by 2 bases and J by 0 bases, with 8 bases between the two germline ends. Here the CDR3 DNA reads TGTGCCAGTAGTATATACGGAGATAGCAATCAGCCCCAGCATTTT. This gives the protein CASSIYGDSNQPQHF.

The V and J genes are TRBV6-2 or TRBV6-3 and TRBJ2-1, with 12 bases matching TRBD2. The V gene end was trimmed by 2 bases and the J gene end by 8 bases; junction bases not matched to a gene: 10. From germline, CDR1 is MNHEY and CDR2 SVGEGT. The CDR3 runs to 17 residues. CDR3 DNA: TGTGCCAGCAGTTACGACCTAGCGGGGGGGCCTAGGGATGAGCAGTTCTTC. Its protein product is CASSYDLAGGPRDEQFF.

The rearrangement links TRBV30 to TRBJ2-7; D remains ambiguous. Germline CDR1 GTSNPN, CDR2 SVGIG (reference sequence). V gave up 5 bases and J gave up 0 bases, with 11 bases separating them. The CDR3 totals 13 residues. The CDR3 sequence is CAWGDTFSYEQYF. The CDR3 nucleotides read TGTGCCTGGGGAGACACCTTCTCCTACGAGCAGTACTTC.

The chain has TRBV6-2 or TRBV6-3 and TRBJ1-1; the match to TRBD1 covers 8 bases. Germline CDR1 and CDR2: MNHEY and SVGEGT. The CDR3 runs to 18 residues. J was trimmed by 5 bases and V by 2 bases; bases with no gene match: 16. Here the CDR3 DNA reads TGTGCCAGCAGTTACAAACGGCCGGGACAGGTTGAGGGGACTGAAGCTTTCTTT. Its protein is CASSYKRPGQVEGTEAFF.

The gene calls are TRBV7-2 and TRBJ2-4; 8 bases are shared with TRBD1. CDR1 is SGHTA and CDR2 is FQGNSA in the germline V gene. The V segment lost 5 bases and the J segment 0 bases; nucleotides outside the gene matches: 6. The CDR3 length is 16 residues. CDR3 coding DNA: TGTGCCAGCAGCGCTCGACAGGGGATAGCCAAAAACATTCAGTACTTC. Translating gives CASSARQGIAKNIQYF.

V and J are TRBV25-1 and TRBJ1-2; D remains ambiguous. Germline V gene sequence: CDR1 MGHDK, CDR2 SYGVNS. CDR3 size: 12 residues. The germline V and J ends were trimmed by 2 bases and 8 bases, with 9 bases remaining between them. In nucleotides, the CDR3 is TGTGCCAGCAGTGAAATCGTCGGGGGCTACACCTTC. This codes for CASSEIVGGYTF.

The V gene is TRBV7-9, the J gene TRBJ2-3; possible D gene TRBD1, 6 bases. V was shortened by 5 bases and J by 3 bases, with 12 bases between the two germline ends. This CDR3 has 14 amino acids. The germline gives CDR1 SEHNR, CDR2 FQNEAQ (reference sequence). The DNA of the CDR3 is TGTGCCAGCAGCCTCAGGGGTCAAACAGATACGCAGTATTTT. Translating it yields CASSLRGQTDTQYF.

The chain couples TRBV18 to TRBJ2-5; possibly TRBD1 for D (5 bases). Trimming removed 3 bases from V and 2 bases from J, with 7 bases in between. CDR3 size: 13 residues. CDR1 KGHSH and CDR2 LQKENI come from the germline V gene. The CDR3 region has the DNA TGTGCCAGCTCACCTCAGGGTCAAGAGACCCAGTACTTC. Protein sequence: CASSPQGQETQYF.

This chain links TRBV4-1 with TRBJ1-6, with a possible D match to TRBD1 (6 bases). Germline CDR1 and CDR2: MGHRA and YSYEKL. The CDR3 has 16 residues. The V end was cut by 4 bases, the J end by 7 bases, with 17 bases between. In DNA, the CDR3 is TGCGCCAGCAGCCTTGAGCATGGACAGCGCAATTCACCCCTCCACTTT. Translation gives CASSLEHGQRNSPLHF.

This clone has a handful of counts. The CDR3 nucleotides are TGTGCCAGTAGAAATGGGCAGGGGCGATTCAATCAGCCCCAGCATTTT. It encodes CASRNGQGRFNQPQHF. V gene TRBV19 combines with J gene TRBJ1-5; tentatively, D is TRBD1 (6 bases). V lost 6 bases, J lost 3 bases, and 18 bases lay in between. CDR1 and CDR2 (germline): LNHDA, SQIVND (reference sequence). CDR3 length: 16 residues.

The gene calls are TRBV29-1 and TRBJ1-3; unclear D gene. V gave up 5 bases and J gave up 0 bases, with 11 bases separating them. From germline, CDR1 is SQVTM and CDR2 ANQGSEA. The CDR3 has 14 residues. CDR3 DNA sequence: TGCAGCGTTAATGACATCCACTCTGGAAACACCATATATTTT. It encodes CSVNDIHSGNTIYF.